A selection of T cell receptor beta chains follows, all from one sample in a study of molecular identifiers for immune sequencing clone quantification. MiXCR was run by TCRdb on the PCR reads, yielding one entry per CDR3 protein. Of just over 40,000 distinct CDR3 sequences in the sample, approximately 24% were seen once. Material for sequencing was naive CD8+ T cells from blood, with Jurkat cell RNA spiked in. These receptors all come from a human donor in good health. Some libraries in this study had Jurkat cell RNA spiked in. The CDR3 runs from the conserved cysteine through the conserved F or W. Clone size is not always given. Where it is, it says once, few, many or a class for expanded clones.

size | V | CDR3
. | TRBV19 | CASSRAGQEAAFF
. | TRBV11-2 | CASSPLMNTEAFF
many | TRBV19 | CASSLTGALTDTQYF
many | TRBV15 | CATSRQDIQFF
many | TRBV11-2 | CASSLTAAETQYF
many | TRBV27 | CASSSSTGFHEQYF
few | TRBV29-1 | CSVPGLAVEQFF
many | TRBV6-5 | CASSYYGGANTGELFF
many | TRBV30 | CAWSFIAVYDTQYF
many | TRBV4-1 | CASSQVAGRQGHQPQHF
. | TRBV11-2 | CASSAGPPPSTGTQYF
once | TRBV24-1 | CATSDTWEALAWELFF
many | TRBV7-9 | CASSLDSGNTIYF
. | TRBV9 | CASSGTRWSYNEQFF
. | TRBV9 | CVSSVGASPDFRYTQYF
many | TRBV25-1 | CASSEASPGDLEQYF
few | TRBV19 | CASSIVWGDYEQYF
many | TRBV7-9 | CASSRPQENTGELFF
many | TRBV4-1 | CASSQGTDNSPLHF
. | TRBV10-2 | CASSESGYEQYF
many | TRBV14 | CASSQYQGAAYEQYF
medium-sized | TRBV4-1 | CASSQGGGRNEQFF
many | TRBV6-5 | CASSTPDRSAYEQYF
many | TRBV29-1 | CSVAGGETQYF
. | TRBV4-3 | CASSPQVAGAGEKLSF
many | TRBV27 | CASGRVWGTDTQYF
many | TRBV4-1 | CASTNTGRTDTQYF
many | TRBV19 | CASAMWLAGGHADTQYF
many | TRBV27 | CASSAGSNQPQHF
many | TRBV10-2 | CASSEWRSNQPQHF
many | TRBV3-1 | CASSQRTGGFGETQYF
once | TRBV9 | CASSVAGTKYVTGTQYF
. | TRBV7-9 | CAGSHLLSNNEQFF
few | TRBV4-1 | CASSQVTLRVERQGLYEQYF
many | TRBV5-4 | CASSLNFAPQETQYF
many | TRBV9 | CASSVVSLDNEQFF
. | TRBV7-2 | CASSEGGMNNEQFF
many | TRBV28 | CASSASLGALYEQYF
. | TRBV4-2 | CARRPGRANSYEPYF
many | TRBV15 | CATSRDRTDTQYF
. | TRBV28 | CASSRGHSNQPQHF
. | TRBV5-6 | CASSTGTGAEKLFF
many | TRBV7-3 | CASSPGGGLDTQYF
many | TRBV11-2 | CASSTRLAGAPDTQYF
many | TRBV19 | CASSPGLASSYEQYF
. | TRBV6-2/TRBV6-3 | CARRLAGDTQYF
many | TRBV11-2 | CASSLGLGVSYNEQFF
many | TRBV4-2 | CASRSGLFPEAFF
many | TRBV20-1 | CSANRLAEVGETQYF
many | TRBV4-1 | CASSLGQHSYEQYF
many | TRBV27 | CASSSRTGTGTTEAFF
many | TRBV2 | CASSDFLGIAEETQYF
. | TRBV18 | CASSSGQGISGANVLTF
many | TRBV7-9 | CASSPTGFSTDTQYF
. | TRBV19 | CASGMRQGGTDTQYF
. | TRBV7-2 | CASSFFLGRSYEQYF
many | TRBV29-1 | CSVGYGASYEQYF
few | TRBV11-2 | CASSRRVPFPYEQYF
. | TRBV24-1 | CATSDLSSGVECYNEQFF
many | TRBV12-3/TRBV12-4 | CASSTGLKQPQHF